This TCR beta chain was identified during a study of cytomegalovirus exposure and HLA in healthy donors. Study results and caveats: What a later analysis reportedly showed was that an Asian-associated ancestry cluster had fewer N-insertions than the approximately 700-donor mean. It has been reported that TCR beta sequences accurately predicted the HLA-A and HLA-B alleles of most subjects.

With respect to this clone: No antigen is known for it.

This CDR3 is built from 14 residues. V lost 5 bases and J lost 4, with 14 bases in between. Germline V gives CDR1 SGHNT, CDR2 YENEEA. This PCR relied on a set of 60 Vbeta primers and 13 Jbeta primers. Authors' analysis steps: Roughly 11 million of the approximately 80 million unique TCR beta chains counted in a later analysis were shared. The protocol was immunoSEQ multiplex PCR, while the TCRdb copy is restricted to in-frame clones and leaves out a portion. V, J and clone size are those of that table, while D and trimming were read from the DNA. The table records fewer than 200,000 clones, 75% to 80% of them present only once.

This receptor was obtained from a woman between 40 and 50 years old in good health and CMV-seropositive. The specimen was PBMCs. The rearrangement uses TRBV11-3 and TRBJ2-5, with D perhaps TRBD2 (5 bases). The CDR3 reads CASSTRKARETQYF. The CDR3 DNA is TGTGCCAGCAGCACTAGGAAAGCAAGAGAGACCCAGTACTTC.